This TCR beta chain was sequenced during a study of T cells in tuberculosis. With V trimmed by 4 bases and J by 5 bases, 3 bases remained unmatched. The germline V gene encodes CDR1 SGHRS and CDR2 YFSETQ. This CDR3 region has 13 residues. Produced via immunoSEQ multiplex PCR; TCRdb's table is partial and in-frame only. The sample records roughly 28,000 clones, approximately 93% being singletons. Specimen: PBMCs. J is TRBJ2-1 and V is TRBV5-1; 7 nucleotides align to TRBD1. The TCR comes from a donor aged 10-29 years with latent tuberculosis or without tuberculosis infection. CDR3 nucleotides: TGCGCCAGCAGCCGGGACAGCGACAATGAGCAGTTCTTC. Its protein is CASSRDSDNEQFF.